This TCR beta chain is drawn from a study of blood T cell repertoires in COVID-19. Those enrolled, adults aged roughly 18 to 89 years, came from under 25 US areas. Participant reports of clinical history set cohort assignment. In its sample, this clone was seen once. Trimming at V came to 2 bases and at J to 4 bases, leaving 1 base not matched to a gene. This CDR3 comprises 14 residues. Per the germline V gene, CDR1 is MGHDK and CDR2 is SYGVNS. TCRdb's table, derived via immunoSEQ multiplex PCR, lists solely in-frame clones and lacks some. The repertoire holds 150,000 to 200,000 clones, with approximately 88% as singletons.

The sequence was obtained from a woman in her sixties or seventies who had recovered from COVID-19. The chain joins TRBV25-1 to TRBJ2-3; 9 nucleotides align to TRBD2. Sequencing was done on a sample of PBMCs or T cells enriched from blood (not recorded which). CDR3 residues: CASSEGGRADTQYF. CDR3 DNA: TGTGCCAGCAGTGAAGGCGGGAGGGCAGATACGCAGTATTTT.